The entry below describes one TCR beta chain. Its target is unknown. This record belongs to a study of T cell responses to AZD1222 COVID-19 vaccine. Study observations and caveats: Donors were chiefly white British, with a greater number of females, and clonal diversity was perhaps underestimated. Spike was spanned by vaccine-associated CD4 TCRs, which were dominant at 160-218 and 743-854. It was only a handful of AZD1222 recipients who were seropositive at baseline.

In germline, CDR1 is SSHAT, CDR2 FNYEAQ (reference sequence). The CDR3 runs to 17 residues. V lost 7 bases and J lost 1; bases outside the gene matches: 10. Assay: immunoSEQ multiplex PCR; the TCRdb copy retains only in-frame clones and omits some. The sample has roughly 120,000 clones, 70% to 90% seen once. Specimen: peripheral blood, collected on day 0 of MenACWY control vaccination. This receptor was taken from an adult in good health. The rearrangement joins TRBV7-7 to TRBJ1-5; TRBD1 agrees at 10 bases. The CDR3 region has the DNA TGTGCCAGCAAAGACAGGGGGCGGTTGATCAGCAATCAGCCCCAGCATTTT. This translates into CASKDRGRLISNQPQHF.